This entry lists 23 T cell receptor beta chains sequenced from one sample in a study of post-analysis software for immune sequencing data. These receptors' targets are unknown. Points from the study as a whole: When patients were compared with controls, about five TRBV segments were more frequent, TRBV5-6, TRBV5-1 and TRBV20-1 among them.

Included in the TCR beta cDNA libraries were unique molecular identifiers. TCRdb ran MiXCR on the PCR reads and lists one entry per CDR3 protein. Of hundreds of thousands of distinct CDR3 sequences in the sample, about 60% were seen once. The specimen was blood. The receptors come from a girl aged 2 to 9 with multiple sclerosis.

The chain is built from TRBV3-1 and TRBJ2-6; no clear D. The V end was cut by 1 base, the J end by 0 bases, with 13 bases between. The V gene's germline CDR1 is LGHDT and CDR2 YNNKEL (reference sequence). This CDR3 region has 18 residues. The CDR3 DNA follows: TGTGCCAGCAGCCAAGTTACCCAGATTAGCTCTGGGGCCAACGTCCTGACTTTC. Translation gives CASSQVTQISSGANVLTF. Combining the CDR3 with reference TRBV3-1 and TRBJ2-6 gives the whole variable domain DTAVSQTPKYLVTQMGNDKSIKCEQNLGHDTMYWYKQDSKKFLKIMFSYNNKELIINETVPNRFSPKSPDKAHLNLHINSLELGDSAVYFCASSQVTQISSGANVLTFGAGSRLTVL.

The chain carries TRBV9 and TRBJ1-1, with TRBD1 matching 9 bases. This CDR3 is 14 amino acids long. Trimming cost V 4 bases and J 6 bases; bases outside gene matches: 7. Germline CDR1 is SGDLS and CDR2 is YYNGEE. The CDR3 bases are TGTGCCAGCAGCTTCCGGGACAGGGCCGCTGAAGCTTTCTTT. Amino acids: CASSFRDRAAEAFF.

The chain links TRBV15 to TRBJ1-2; D possibly corresponds to TRBD1 (6 bases). V lost 5 bases and J 5 bases, leaving 24 bases between the germline ends. This CDR3 comprises 17 residues. CDR1 and CDR2 (germline): LNHNV, YYDKDF (reference sequence). Here the CDR3 reads CATSSPGAEQRFYGYTF. The CDR3, as DNA: TGTGCCACCAGCTCTCCGGGGGCGGAACAGCGATTTTATGGCTACACCTTC.

The chain links TRBV19 to TRBJ2-5; D might be TRBD2 (6 bases). The DNA end lines up better with TRBJ2-7; the J call may be wrong. The germline gives CDR1 LNHDA, CDR2 SQIVND (reference sequence). The CDR3 runs 15 residues. The CDR3 DNA reads TGTGCCAGTAGTATCTTGTCCGGGAGAGGGTACGAGCAGTACTTC. Protein: CASSILSGRGYEQYF.

CDR3 bases: TGTGCCAGCAGACCTAATACCGGGGGGACCCAGTACTTC. Its translation is CASRPNTGGTQYF. This sequence joins TRBV7-2 and TRBJ2-7, with a weak D call TRBD2 (6 bases). The end of the DNA aligns better with TRBJ2-5, so the J call may be wrong. From germline, CDR1 is SGHTA and CDR2 FQGNSA. This CDR3 is built from 13 residues.

V usage is TRBV12-3 or TRBV12-4 and J usage is TRBJ2-1; a weak D match, TRBD2 (7 bases). This CDR3 has 15 amino acids. V lost 5 bases to trimming and J lost 8 bases, with 19 bases between them. This CDR3 is CASSALAGAADEQFF. CDR3 coding DNA: TGTGCCAGCAGTGCTCTCGCGGGGGCTGCGGATGAGCAGTTCTTC.

The chain carries TRBV10-3 and TRBJ2-6, with D tentatively TRBD1 or TRBD2 (5 bases each). This CDR3 spans 16 amino acids. CDR1 is ENHRY and CDR2 is SYGVKD in the germline V gene. The V and J ends lost 6 bases and 4 bases respectively, with 16 bases between them. The CDR3 nucleotides are TGTGCCATCAGGGGACGGATTGGGGCCGGGGCCAACGTCCTGACTTTC. This codes for CAIRGRIGAGANVLTF.

Points on this clonotype: A junction boundary mismatches the germline segment, possibly from a read error. This rearrangement joins TRBV5-6 to TRBJ2-3; possible D gene TRBD1, 6 bases. Per the germline V gene, CDR1 is SGHDT and CDR2 is YYEEEE. CDR3 length equals 13 residues. CDR3 coding DNA: TGTGCCAGCAGCCTCGACAGGTCAGATACGCGGTATTTT. It is translated as CASSLDRSDTRYF.

The J gene is TRBJ1-2, the V gene TRBV6-5; D not certain. CDR1 is MNHEY and CDR2 is SVGAGI in the germline V gene. The CDR3 contains 15 residues. V lost 6 bases and J 3 bases, leaving 17 bases between the germline ends. CDR3 amino acids: CASSPAGVEDYGYTF. The DNA of the CDR3 is TGTGCCAGCAGCCCCGCCGGGGTTGAGGACTATGGCTACACCTTC.

V is TRBV20-1 and J is TRBJ2-7; 16 bases map to TRBD2. This CDR3 contains 16 residues. Trimming cost V 6 bases and J 2 bases; bases outside gene matches: 7. The germline V gene has CDR1 DFQATT and CDR2 SNEGSKA (reference sequence). This CDR3 reads CSATSGTSGRAYEQYF. DNA of the CDR3: TGCAGTGCCACCTCCGGGACTAGCGGGAGGGCCTACGAGCAGTACTTC.

The V call is TRBV5-5, the J call TRBJ1-2; TRBD1 agrees at 7 bases. Germline loops: CDR1 SGHKS, CDR2 YYEKEE (reference sequence). J was trimmed by 0 bases and V by 0 bases; bases with no gene match: 2. The CDR3 contains 15 residues. The CDR3 bases are TGTGCCAGCAGCTTGGAAACAGGGGCTAACTATGGCTACACCTTC. Amino acids: CASSLETGANYGYTF.

V and J are TRBV9 and TRBJ2-3; D unclear. Trimming removed 3 bases at V and 2 bases at J, with 4 bases between. Per the germline V gene, CDR1 is SGDLS and CDR2 is YYNGEE. This CDR3 is built from 12 residues. The CDR3 bases are TGTGCCAGCAGCGCGACCACAGATACGCAGTATTTT. Translated: CASSATTDTQYF.

Only a few counts were recorded for this clonotype. The V call is TRBV5-6, the J call TRBJ2-7; TRBD2 matches at 7 bases. Germline values: CDR1 SGHDT, CDR2 YYEEEE. The CDR3 is made up of 15 amino acids. V shed 6 bases and J 0 bases; nucleotides not matched to a gene: 9. The CDR3 region is CASILLRGGSYEQYF. Written as DNA, the CDR3 is TGTGCCAGCATCTTACTTCGCGGGGGCTCCTACGAGCAGTACTTC. The complete variable domain, with remaining parts taken from reference TRBV5-6 and TRBJ2-7, reads DAGVTQSPTHLIKTRGQQVTLRCSPKSGHDTVSWYQQALGQGPQFIFQYYEEEERQRGNFPDRFSGHQFPNYSSELNVNALLLGDSALYLCASILLRGGSYEQYFGPGTRLTVT.

This clonotype has only a few counts. The chain employs TRBV20-1 and TRBJ2-3; D is perhaps TRBD2 (6 bases). Trimming pared 4 bases from V and 4 bases from J, leaving 18 bases between. Germline CDR1 reads DFQATT; CDR2 reads SNEGSKA (reference sequence). This CDR3 comprises 15 residues. The DNA for the CDR3 is TGCAGTGCTATAAACGTACGAACGGGAGCAGATACGCAGTATTTT. Its translation: CSAINVRTGADTQYF.

This clonotype has just one count. The V gene is TRBV24-1, the J gene TRBJ2-1; D is perhaps TRBD1 or TRBD2 (6 bases each). Germline V gene data show CDR1 as KGHDR and CDR2 as SFDVKD. Trimming stripped 7 bases from V and 4 bases from J, with 19 bases between. This CDR3 contains 16 residues. Here the CDR3 DNA reads TGTGCCACCAGATTCAGGTGGGGGGCCCCTTACAATGAGCAGTTCTTC. Translating gives CATRFRWGAPYNEQFF.

The rearrangement links TRBV20-1 to TRBJ2-3; D is ambiguous. Trimming cost V 1 base and J 0 bases, with 8 bases left between them. CDR1 is DFQATT, CDR2 SNEGSKA, per germline (reference sequence). There are 14 residues in the CDR3. CDR3 sequence: CSARVLSSTDTQYF. In DNA form, the CDR3 reads TGCAGTGCTAGAGTGCTGTCTAGCACAGATACGCAGTATTTT.

The chain has TRBV9 and TRBJ2-7; 8 bases map to TRBD2. Germline-derived CDR1 and CDR2 are SGDLS and YYNGEE. The length of the CDR3 is 14 residues. V dropped 0 bases and J dropped 3; count of bases not matched to a gene: 2. This chain's CDR3 is CASSVGLANYEQYF. CDR3 sequence (DNA): TGTGCCAGCAGCGTAGGACTAGCGAACTACGAGCAGTACTTC.

This clonotype occurred once. The V call is TRBV4-1, the J call TRBJ1-2; no reliable D call. Trimming cost V 2 bases and J 5 bases, with 6 bases left between them. This CDR3 comprises 12 residues. Per the germline V gene, CDR1 is MGHRA and CDR2 is YSYEKL. CDR3 nucleotide sequence: TGCGCCAGCAGCCAACGGGGTTATGGCTACACCTTC. Translated, it gives CASSQRGYGYTF.

This clonotype was found a few times. The CDR3 nucleotides are TGCAGCGTTGAAGCATCGGGAGTGTCCAATGAGCAGTTCTTC. This translates into CSVEASGVSNEQFF. The rearrangement joins TRBV29-1 to TRBJ2-1; D may be TRBD2 (6 bases). The CDR3 has 14 residues. The V gene lost 1 base and the J gene lost 6 bases, with 13 bases spanning the gap. CDR1 and CDR2 from the germline V gene are SQVTM and ANQGSEA.

The chain employs TRBV5-6 and TRBJ1-5; D is possibly TRBD1 (5 bases). Germline CDR1 is SGHDT and CDR2 is YYEEEE. V lost 1 base and J lost 6, with 11 bases in between. This CDR3 contains 14 residues. The CDR3 DNA follows: TGTGCCAGCAGCTTGTTACGGGGCCCTCAGCCCCAGCATTTT. Translated: CASSLLRGPQPQHF.

Only a few counts were recorded for this clonotype. The rearrangement links TRBV19 to TRBJ1-2; no definite D call. The CDR3 is 15 residues long. Germline V lookup: CDR1 LNHDA, CDR2 SQIVND (reference sequence). Trimming left V 7 bases short and J 2 bases short, with 17 bases between. This CDR3 is CASTFPTRPNYGYTF. CDR3 nucleotides: TGTGCCAGTACCTTCCCGACCAGACCGAACTATGGCTACACCTTC.

This chain uses TRBV5-1 with TRBJ2-3; D is ambiguous. With 0 bases removed from V and 0 bases from J, the gap between germline ends came to 11 bases. Looked up from germline, CDR1 is SGHRS and CDR2 is YFSETQ. CDR3 length: 16 amino acids. CDR3 nucleotide sequence: TGCGCCAGCAGCTTGGCATTTTCCTCTAGCACAGATACGCAGTATTTT. It encodes CASSLAFSSSTDTQYF. Together with reference TRBV5-1 and TRBJ2-3, the CDR3 gives the full variable domain: KAGVTQTPRYLIKTRGQQVTLSCSPISGHRSVSWYQQTPGQGLQFLFEYFSETQRNKGNFPGRFSGRQFSNSRSEMNVSTLELGDSALYLCASSLAFSSSTDTQYFGPGTRLTVL.

V is TRBV12-3 or TRBV12-4 and J is TRBJ2-5; 8 bases fit TRBD1. The CDR3 length is 15 residues. Trimming at V came to 6 bases and at J to 4 bases, leaving 10 bases not matched to a gene. For the CDR3, the DNA is TGTGCCAGCAGCTCCACCAGGACAGGGAGAGAGACCCAGTACTTC. Translated: CASSSTRTGRETQYF.